Listed below are T cell receptor beta chains from one sample, sequenced in a study of shared clonotypes between healthy human individuals. Clones were sequenced by immunoSEQ multiplex PCR, and TCRdb holds only the in-frame ones, with some missing. In the table there are about 2 million clones, around 96% of which are singletons. The sequenced sample consisted of naive CD8+ T cells sorted from blood. These receptors came from a man between 18 and 29 years old in good health. CDR3s include the opening cysteine and the closing phenylalanine or tryptophan. A D gene is named only where the DNA matches it firmly. Clone size, where shown, is once, few, many, or a class for clones that have expanded.

J gene: TRBJ2-2; V gene: TRBV28; clone size: -; D gene: TRBD2; CDR3 protein: CASSPTGGAGGLFF; CDR3 DNA: TGTGCCAGCAGCCCAACGGGAGGGGCTGGCGGGCTGTTTTTT
J gene: TRBJ2-7; V gene: TRBV5-6; clone size: -; D gene: TRBD2; CDR3 protein: CASSLGLAHAEQYF; CDR3 DNA: TGTGCCAGCAGCTTGGGACTAGCACATGCCGAGCAGTACTTC
J gene: TRBJ2-1; V gene: TRBV7-9; clone size: -; D gene: -; CDR3 protein: CASSLDGDEQFF; CDR3 DNA: TGTGCCAGCAGCTTAGATGGGGATGAGCAGTTCTTC
J gene: TRBJ1-2; V gene: TRBV27; clone size: few; D gene: -; CDR3 protein: CASSLTHNYGYTF; CDR3 DNA: TGTGCCAGCAGTTTAACGCATAACTATGGCTACACCTTC
J gene: TRBJ1-2; V gene: TRBV15; clone size: -; D gene: -; CDR3 protein: CATSRDRGSDGYTF; CDR3 DNA: TGTGCCACCAGCAGAGATCGTGGGTCAGATGGCTACACCTTC
J gene: TRBJ1-1; V gene: TRBV6-5; clone size: once; D gene: TRBD1; CDR3 protein: CASSYSTGTVEAFF; CDR3 DNA: TGTGCCAGCAGTTACTCGACCGGGACAGTCGAAGCTTTCTTT
J gene: TRBJ2-1; V gene: TRBV7-9; clone size: -; D gene: -; CDR3 protein: CASSHLPSSYNEQFF; CDR3 DNA: TGTGCCAGCAGCCATCTCCCCAGCTCCTACAATGAGCAGTTCTTC
J gene: TRBJ1-6; V gene: TRBV14; clone size: -; D gene: -; CDR3 protein: CASSQDLNTFNSPLHF; CDR3 DNA: TGTGCCAGCAGCCAAGATTTGAACACATTTAATTCACCCCTCCACTTT
J gene: TRBJ2-1; V gene: TRBV7-3; clone size: -; D gene: -; CDR3 protein: CASSLGGQGMDNEQFF; CDR3 DNA: TGTGCCAGCAGCTTAGGAGGTCAGGGGATGGACAATGAGCAGTTCTTC
J gene: TRBJ2-5; V gene: TRBV29-1; clone size: -; D gene: -; CDR3 protein: CSVEDGGETQYF; CDR3 DNA: TGCAGCGTAGAGGACGGGGGAGAGACCCAGTACTTC
J gene: TRBJ1-2; V gene: TRBV5-8; clone size: -; D gene: -; CDR3 protein: CAILPSGLYGYTF; CDR3 DNA: TGTGCGATTCTCCCCAGCGGCCTCTATGGCTACACCTTC
J gene: TRBJ2-3; V gene: TRBV4-3; clone size: once; D gene: TRBD2; CDR3 protein: CASSQETSGSTDTQYF; CDR3 DNA: TGCGCCAGCAGCCAAGAGACTAGCGGGAGCACAGATACGCAGTATTTT
J gene: TRBJ2-1; V gene: TRBV28; clone size: once; D gene: -; CDR3 protein: CAIESSGPKYYNEQFF; CDR3 DNA: TGTGCCATCGAATCGTCCGGGCCGAAATACTACAATGAGCAGTTCTTC
J gene: TRBJ1-2; V gene: TRBV5-6; clone size: -; D gene: -; CDR3 protein: CASSLVRDNGYTF; CDR3 DNA: TGTGCCAGCAGCTTGGTAAGGGATAATGGCTACACCTTC